This T cell receptor beta chain emerged from a study of T cells in Graves' hyperthyroidism and ophthalmopathy. Researchers took RNA transcripts and amplified the TCR beta CDR3 regions from them. The primer set for the first-round RT-PCR of the TCR CDR3 was HTBI. One entry per CDR3 protein, called by TCRdb with MiXCR from the multiplex PCR reads. The sample includes more than 300,000 distinct CDR3 sequences, around a sixth seen only once; the top ten take 35% to 50%. This TCR was sampled from a man between 18 and 35 years old with Graves' ophthalmopathy. The specimen was blood.

CDR3 protein: CASSLTGGSGNTIYF. The CDR3 DNA follows: TGTGCCAGCAGCCTAACAGGGGGCTCTGGAAACACCATATATTTT. The chain employs TRBV27 and TRBJ1-3, with 8 nucleotides matching TRBD1. V lost 6 bases and J lost 0; bases outside the gene matches: 4. The CDR3 has 15 amino acids. Germline lookup yields CDR1 MNHEY and CDR2 SMNVEV (reference sequence).